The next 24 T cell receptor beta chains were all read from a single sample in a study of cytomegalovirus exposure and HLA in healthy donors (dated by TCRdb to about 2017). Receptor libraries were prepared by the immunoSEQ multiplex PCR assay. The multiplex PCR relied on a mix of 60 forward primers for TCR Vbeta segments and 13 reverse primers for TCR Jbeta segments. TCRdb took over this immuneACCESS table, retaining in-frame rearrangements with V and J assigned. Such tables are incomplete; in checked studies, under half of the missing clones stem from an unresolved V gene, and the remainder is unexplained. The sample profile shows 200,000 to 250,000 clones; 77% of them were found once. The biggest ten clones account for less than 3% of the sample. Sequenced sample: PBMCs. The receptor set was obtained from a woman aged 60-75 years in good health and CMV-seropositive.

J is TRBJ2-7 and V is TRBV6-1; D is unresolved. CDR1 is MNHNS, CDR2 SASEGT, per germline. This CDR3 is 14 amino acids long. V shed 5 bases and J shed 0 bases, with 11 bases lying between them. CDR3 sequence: CASSYRDNSYEQYF. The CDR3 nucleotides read TGTGCCAGCAGTTATAGAGACAACTCCTACGAGCAGTACTTC.

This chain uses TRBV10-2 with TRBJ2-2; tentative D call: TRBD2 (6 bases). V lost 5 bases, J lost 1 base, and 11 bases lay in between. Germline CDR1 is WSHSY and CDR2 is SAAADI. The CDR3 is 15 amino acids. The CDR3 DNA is TGCGCCAGCAGTCGACTAGAATGGAACACCGGGGAGCTGTTTTTT. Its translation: CASSRLEWNTGELFF.

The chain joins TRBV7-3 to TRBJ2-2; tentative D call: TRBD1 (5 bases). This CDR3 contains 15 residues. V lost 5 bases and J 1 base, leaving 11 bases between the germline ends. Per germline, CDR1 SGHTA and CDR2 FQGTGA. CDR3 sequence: CASSKAQGNTGELFF. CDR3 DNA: TGTGCCAGCAGCAAAGCCCAGGGGAACACCGGGGAGCTGTTTTTT.

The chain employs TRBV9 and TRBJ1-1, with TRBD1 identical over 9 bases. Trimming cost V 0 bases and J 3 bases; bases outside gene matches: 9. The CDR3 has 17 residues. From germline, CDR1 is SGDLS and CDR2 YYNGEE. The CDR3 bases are TGTGCCAGCAGCGTAGGAAAGAACAGGGGGCGGCACACTGAAGCTTTCTTT. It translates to CASSVGKNRGRHTEAFF.

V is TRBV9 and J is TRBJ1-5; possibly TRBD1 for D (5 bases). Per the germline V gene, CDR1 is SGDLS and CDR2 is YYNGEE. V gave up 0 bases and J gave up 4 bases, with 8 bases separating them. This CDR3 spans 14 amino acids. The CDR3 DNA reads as TGTGCCAGCAGCGTAGTTCAGGGTAATCAGCCCCAGCATTTT. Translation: CASSVVQGNQPQHF.

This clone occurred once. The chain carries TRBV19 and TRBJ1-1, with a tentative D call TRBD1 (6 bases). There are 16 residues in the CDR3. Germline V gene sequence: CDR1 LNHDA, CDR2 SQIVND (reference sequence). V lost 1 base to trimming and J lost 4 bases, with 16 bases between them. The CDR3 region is CASSIVDGRGGTEAFF. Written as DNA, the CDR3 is TGTGCCAGTAGTATAGTTGATGGCAGGGGCGGCACTGAAGCTTTCTTT. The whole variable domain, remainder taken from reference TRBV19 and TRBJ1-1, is DGGITQSPKYLFRKEGQNVTLSCEQNLNHDAMYWYRQDPGQGLRLIYYSQIVNDFQKGDIAEGYSVSREKKESFPLTVTSAQKNPTAFYLCASSIVDGRGGTEAFFGQGTRLTVV.

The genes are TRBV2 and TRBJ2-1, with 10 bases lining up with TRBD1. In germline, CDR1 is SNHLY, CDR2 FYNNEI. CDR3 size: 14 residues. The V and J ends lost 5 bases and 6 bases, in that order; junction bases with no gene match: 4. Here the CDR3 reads CASSRTGGGNEQFF. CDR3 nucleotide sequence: TGTGCCAGCAGTCGGACAGGGGGGGGCAATGAGCAGTTCTTC.

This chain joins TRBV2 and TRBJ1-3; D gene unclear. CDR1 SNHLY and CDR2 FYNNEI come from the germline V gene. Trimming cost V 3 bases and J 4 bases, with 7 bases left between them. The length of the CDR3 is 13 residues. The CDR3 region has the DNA TGTGCCAGCAGTGACCACTTAGGAAACACCATATATTTT. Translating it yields CASSDHLGNTIYF.

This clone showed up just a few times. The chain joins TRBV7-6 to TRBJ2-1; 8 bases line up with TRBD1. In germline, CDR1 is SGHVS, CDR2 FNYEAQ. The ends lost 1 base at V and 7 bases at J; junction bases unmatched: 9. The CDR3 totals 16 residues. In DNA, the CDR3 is TGTGCCAGCAGCTTAGGGCAGGGGGCAGTTGCTAATGAGCAGTTCTTC. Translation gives CASSLGQGAVANEQFF.

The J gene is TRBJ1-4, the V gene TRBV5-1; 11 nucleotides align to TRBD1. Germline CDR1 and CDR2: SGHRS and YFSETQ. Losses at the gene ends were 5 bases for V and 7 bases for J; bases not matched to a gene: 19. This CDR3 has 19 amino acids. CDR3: CASSFPLYLRTGGGEKLFF. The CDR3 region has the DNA TGCGCCAGCAGTTTCCCCCTCTATCTCCGGACAGGGGGCGGTGAAAAACTGTTTTTT.

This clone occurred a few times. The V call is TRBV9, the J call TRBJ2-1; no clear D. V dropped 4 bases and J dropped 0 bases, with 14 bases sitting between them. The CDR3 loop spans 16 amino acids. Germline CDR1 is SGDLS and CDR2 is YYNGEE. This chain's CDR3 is CASSLLAVSSYNEQFF. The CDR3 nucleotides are TGTGCCAGCAGCCTTTTGGCGGTCAGCTCCTACAATGAGCAGTTCTTC.

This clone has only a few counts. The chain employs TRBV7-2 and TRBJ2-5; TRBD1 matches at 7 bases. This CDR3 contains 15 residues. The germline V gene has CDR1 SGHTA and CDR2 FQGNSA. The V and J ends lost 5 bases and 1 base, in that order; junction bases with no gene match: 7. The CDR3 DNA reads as TGTGCCAGCAGCCGACAGGGTGGGATCCAAGAGACCCAGTACTTC. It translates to CASSRQGGIQETQYF.

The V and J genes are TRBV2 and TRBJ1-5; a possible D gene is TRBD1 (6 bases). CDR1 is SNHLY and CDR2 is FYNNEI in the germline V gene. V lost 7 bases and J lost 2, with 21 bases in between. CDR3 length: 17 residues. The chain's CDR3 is CASIEGGAGDRNQPQHF. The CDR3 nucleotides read TGTGCCAGCATAGAGGGGGGGGCGGGTGATCGCAATCAGCCCCAGCATTTT.

The CDR3 DNA reads as TGTGCCAGCAGCGCGGGACAGGGAATCACTGAAGCTTTCTTT. Protein product: CASSAGQGITEAFF. The V gene is TRBV7-3, the J gene TRBJ1-1, with 9 bases lining up with TRBD1. The length of the CDR3 is 14 residues. CDR1 and CDR2 from the germline V gene are SGHTA and FQGTGA. V lost 5 bases and J lost 4; bases outside the gene matches: 5.

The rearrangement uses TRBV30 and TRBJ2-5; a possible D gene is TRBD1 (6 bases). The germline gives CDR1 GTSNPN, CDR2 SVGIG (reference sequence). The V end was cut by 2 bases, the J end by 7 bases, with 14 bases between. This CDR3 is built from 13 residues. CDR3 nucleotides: TGTGCCTGGAGTCCTACAGGGTCCGGGACCCAGTACTTC. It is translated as CAWSPTGSGTQYF. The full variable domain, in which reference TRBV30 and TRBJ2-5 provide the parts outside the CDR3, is SQTIHQWPATLVQPVGSPLSLECTVEGTSNPNLYWYRQAAGRGLQLLFYSVGIGQISSEVPQNLSASRPQDRQFILSSKKLLLSDSGFYLCAWSPTGSGTQYFGPGTRLLVL.

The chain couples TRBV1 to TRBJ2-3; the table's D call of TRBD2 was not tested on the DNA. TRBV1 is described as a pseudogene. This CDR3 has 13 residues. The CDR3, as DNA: TGCACCAGCAGCCAGGTAGAGGCAGATACGCAGTATTTT. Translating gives CTSSQVEADTQYF.

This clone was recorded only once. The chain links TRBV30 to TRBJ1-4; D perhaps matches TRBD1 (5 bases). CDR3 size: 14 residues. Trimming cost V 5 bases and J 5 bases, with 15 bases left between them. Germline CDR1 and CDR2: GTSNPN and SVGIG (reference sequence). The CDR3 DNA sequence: TGTGCCTGGGGGGTGGGGCAGAAGAATGAAAAACTGTTTTTT. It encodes CAWGVGQKNEKLFF.

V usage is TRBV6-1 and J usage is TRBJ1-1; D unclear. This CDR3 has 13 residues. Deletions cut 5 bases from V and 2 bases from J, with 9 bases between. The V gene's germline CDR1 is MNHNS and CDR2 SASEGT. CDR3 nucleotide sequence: TGTGCCAGCAGTCCCAGATTAAACACTGAAGCTTTCTTT. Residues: CASSPRLNTEAFF.

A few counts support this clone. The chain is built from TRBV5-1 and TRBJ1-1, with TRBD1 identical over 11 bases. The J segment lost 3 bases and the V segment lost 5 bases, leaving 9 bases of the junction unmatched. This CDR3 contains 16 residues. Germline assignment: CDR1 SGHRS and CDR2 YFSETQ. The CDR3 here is CASRRTGGGWDTEAFF. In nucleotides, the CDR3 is TGCGCCAGCAGACGGACAGGGGGCGGGTGGGACACTGAAGCTTTCTTT.

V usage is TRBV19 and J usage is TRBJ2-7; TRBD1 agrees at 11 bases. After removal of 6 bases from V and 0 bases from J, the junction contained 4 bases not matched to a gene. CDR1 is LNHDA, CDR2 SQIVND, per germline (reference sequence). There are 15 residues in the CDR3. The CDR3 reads CASRDGTGGSYEQYF. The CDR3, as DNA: TGTGCCAGTAGGGACGGGACAGGGGGCTCCTACGAGCAGTACTTC.

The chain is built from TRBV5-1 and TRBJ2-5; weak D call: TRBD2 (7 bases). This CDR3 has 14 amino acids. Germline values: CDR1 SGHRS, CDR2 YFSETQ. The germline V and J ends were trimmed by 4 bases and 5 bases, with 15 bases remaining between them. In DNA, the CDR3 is TGCGCCAGCAGCGGAGGAGGGGGAGGGGAGACCCAGTACTTC. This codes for CASSGGGGGETQYF.

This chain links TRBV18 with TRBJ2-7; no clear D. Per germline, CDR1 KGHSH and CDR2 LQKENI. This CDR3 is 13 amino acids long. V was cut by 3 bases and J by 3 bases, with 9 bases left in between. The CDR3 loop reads CASSPTANYEQYF. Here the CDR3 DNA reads TGTGCCAGCTCACCCACAGCTAACTACGAGCAGTACTTC.

The CDR3: CASSLLGQSYEQYF. The CDR3 DNA follows: TGTGCCAGCAGCCTACTGGGACAGAGCTACGAGCAGTACTTC. The rearrangement joins TRBV7-9 to TRBJ2-7, with 7 bases identical to TRBD1. The V gene end was trimmed by 5 bases and the J gene end by 3 bases; junction bases not matched to a gene: 7. The CDR3 consists of 14 residues. Germline V lookup: CDR1 SEHNR, CDR2 FQNEAQ (reference sequence).

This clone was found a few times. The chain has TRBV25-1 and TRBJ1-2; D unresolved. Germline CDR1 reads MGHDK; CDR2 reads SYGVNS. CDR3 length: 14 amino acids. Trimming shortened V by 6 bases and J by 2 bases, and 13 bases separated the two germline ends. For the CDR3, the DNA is TGTGCCAGCAGCGCGGACTCCGGAAACTATGGCTACACCTTC. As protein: CASSADSGNYGYTF.